This T cell receptor beta chain was documented in a study of blood T cell repertoires in COVID-19. On the study more broadly: PBMCs, B-cell-depleted T cells, or T cells provided the cDNA or gDNA that made up the material.

Authors' analysis steps: Nucleated cell counts were estimated from reference gene primer amplification. Sequenced by immunoSEQ multiplex PCR; TCRdb stores in-frame clones only, minus some. The V and J calls and the clone size are those of that table, but D and trimming were determined from the DNA. The sample carries approximately 240,000 clones, around 82% recorded once. This CDR3 is 13 amino acids long. Trimming cost V 0 bases and J 8 bases, with 10 bases left between them. Germline CDR1 LGHNA, CDR2 YSLEER. Sequencing was done on a sample of peripheral blood. The receptor's source is a woman aged 55-75 years with acute or convalescent COVID-19. The chain recombines TRBV4-3 with TRBJ1-2, with D possibly TRBD1 on 5 matching bases. This CDR3 reads CASSQDRGGGYTF. The CDR3 coding sequence is TGCGCCAGCAGCCAAGATCGGGGGGGAGGCTACACCTTC.